This T cell receptor (beta chain) was sequenced during a study of T cell responses to AZD1222 COVID-19 vaccine. Sequencing used immunoSEQ multiplex PCR; TCRdb keeps in-frame clones, though not all of them. The sample yields about 61,000 clones, about 87% seen once. The study, taken as a whole, reports: In a largely white British group with more females than males, clonal diversity was possibly underestimated. In the spike-specific TCR repertoire, nearly half reportedly target unmutated variant regions. Baseline seropositives among AZD1222 recipients totaled only six or seven.

Trimming left V 5 bases short and J 6 bases short, with 17 bases between. The CDR3 totals 14 residues. Germline-derived CDR1 and CDR2 are SEHNR and FQNEAQ (reference sequence). As for this clone: The antigen remains unidentified.

This chain joins TRBV7-9 and TRBJ2-7, with unresolved D. The sequenced sample was peripheral blood, obtained on day 0 of AZD1222 vaccination. The sequence was collected from an adult in good health. CDR3 amino acids: CASSPVGSSSEQYF. DNA for the CDR3: TGTGCCAGCAGCCCGGTCGGCTCCTCGAGCGAGCAGTACTTC.